This entry lists 25 T cell receptor beta chains sequenced from one sample in a study of shared clonotypes between healthy human individuals. The protocol was immunoSEQ multiplex PCR, while the TCRdb copy is restricted to in-frame clones and leaves out a portion. The sample consists of over a million clones, around 76% of them appearing once. The sample consisted of memory CD4+ T cells sorted from blood. The subset was: CD45RA-negative fraction. The receptors were sampled from a man younger than 35 in good health.

Only one count was recorded for this clone. The sample holds other DNA sequences that translate to the same CDR3. This chain uses TRBV6-5 with TRBJ1-6; 7 nucleotides match TRBD1. This CDR3 has 14 residues. Germline trimming cut 5 bases from V and 7 bases from J; bases unmatched to any gene: 5. In germline, CDR1 is MNHEY, CDR2 SVGAGI. The CDR3 nucleotides read TGTGCCAGCAGTAGAACAGGGGAAAATTCACCCCTCCACTTT. Translating gives CASSRTGENSPLHF.

This clone was seen more than once but under ten times. The V gene is TRBV11-2, the J gene TRBJ2-1; 9 bases fit TRBD1. The CDR3 length is 15 residues. V shed 5 bases, J shed 8 bases, and the junction held 10 bases outside the gene matches. CDR1 SGHAT and CDR2 FQNNGV come from the germline V gene. The CDR3 nucleotides read TGTGCCAGCAGCACCCCCGGGACAGGGCTCCATGAGCAGTTCTTC. Its translation is CASSTPGTGLHEQFF.

The chain is built from TRBV18 and TRBJ1-4; D gene unclear. Germline lookup yields CDR1 KGHSH and CDR2 LQKENI. The length of the CDR3 is 15 residues. Trimming removed 4 bases from V and 6 bases from J, with 15 bases in between. The CDR3 protein is CASSLDWGFDEKLFF. CDR3 in DNA: TGTGCCAGCTCACTTGACTGGGGATTTGATGAAAAACTGTTTTTT. Drawing the rest from reference TRBV18 and TRBJ1-4, the complete variable domain is NAGVMQNPRHLVRRRGQEARLRCSPMKGHSHVYWYRQLPEEGLKFMVYLQKENIIDESGMPKERFSAEFPKEGPSILRIQQVVRGDSAAYFCASSLDWGFDEKLFFGSGTQLSVL.

About this clone itself: Other DNA variants within this sample encode the same CDR3. The V call is TRBV30, the J call TRBJ1-5; 10 bases are shared with TRBD1. J was trimmed by 4 bases and V by 1 base; bases with no gene match: 1. The CDR3 consists of 14 residues. Germline assignment: CDR1 GTSNPN and CDR2 SVGIG (reference sequence). The CDR3 DNA sequence: TGTGCCTGGAGTGGGACAGGGGGGAATCAGCCCCAGCATTTT. It is translated as CAWSGTGGNQPQHF.

The chain is built from TRBV6-1 and TRBJ1-2, with 9 nucleotides matching TRBD1. The CDR3 runs 13 residues. After removal of 2 bases from V and 12 bases from J, the junction contained 7 bases not matched to a gene. Germline values: CDR1 MNHNS, CDR2 SASEGT. In DNA form, the CDR3 reads TGTGCCAGCAGTGAATTTGGGACAGGGCAGCACACCTTC. Encoded protein: CASSEFGTGQHTF.

J is TRBJ2-6 and V is TRBV6-1; no clear D gene. The length of the CDR3 is 13 residues. Looked up from germline, CDR1 is MNHNS and CDR2 is SASEGT. The V end was cut by 8 bases, the J end by 0 bases, with 5 bases between. DNA for the CDR3: TGTGCCAGCGGAACCTCTGGGGCCAACGTCCTGACTTTC. It encodes CASGTSGANVLTF.

The J gene is TRBJ2-1, the V gene TRBV7-8; unclear D gene. There are 13 residues in the CDR3. Germline CDR1 and CDR2: SGHVS and FQNEAQ. Deletions cut 4 bases from V and 4 bases from J, with 8 bases between. DNA of the CDR3: TGTGCCAGCAGCTCCCGACTTTACAATGAGCAGTTCTTC. It yields the protein CASSSRLYNEQFF. The full variable domain, in which reference TRBV7-8 and TRBJ2-1 provide the parts outside the CDR3, is GAGVSQSPRYKVAKRGQDVALRCDPISGHVSLFWYQQALGQGPEFLTYFQNEAQLDKSGLPSDRFFAERPEGSVSTLKIQRTQQEDSAVYLCASSSRLYNEQFFGPGTRLTVL.

The CDR3 loop is CASSIVRASLYEQYF. Written as DNA, the CDR3 is TGTGCCAGTAGTATTGTCAGGGCTAGTCTGTACGAGCAGTACTTC. The V call is TRBV19, the J call TRBJ2-7; the D gene is possibly TRBD1 (5 bases). Trimming took off 3 bases at V and 4 bases at J, with 16 bases between the two ends. Germline V lookup: CDR1 LNHDA, CDR2 SQIVND (reference sequence). The CDR3 is 15 amino acids.

Concerning this clone itself: In the same sample, other DNA sequences code for this CDR3. This chain uses TRBV6-1 with TRBJ1-5, with no clear D. Deletions cut 1 base from V and 3 bases from J, with 10 bases between. The germline CDR1 and CDR2 sequences are MNHNS and SASEGT. The CDR3 is 15 residues long. CDR3 coding DNA: TGTGCCAGCAGTGAAGGGGCAGGATACAATCAGCCCCAGCATTTT. Amino acids: CASSEGAGYNQPQHF.

The J gene is TRBJ1-1, the V gene TRBV10-3, with 8 bases that match TRBD1. The CDR3 loop spans 16 amino acids. With 3 bases clipped from V and 1 base from J, the junction kept 7 bases outside the gene matches. The germline gives CDR1 ENHRY, CDR2 SYGVKD. The CDR3 region has the DNA TGTGCCATCAGTGAAGCCCCCGGGACAGGGAACACTGAAGCTTTCTTT. This gives the protein CAISEAPGTGNTEAFF.

This chain uses TRBV6-6 with TRBJ2-5, with unresolved D. The CDR3 has 8 residues. Trimming removed 7 bases at V and 12 bases at J, with 6 bases between. Germline-derived CDR1 and CDR2 are MNHNY and SVGAGI (reference sequence). CDR3 in amino acids: CASTPKYF. CDR3 sequence (DNA): TGTGCCAGCACCCCTAAGTACTTC.

The chain recombines TRBV2 with TRBJ2-7, with D possibly being TRBD1 (6 bases). V was cut by 5 bases and J by 5 bases, with 10 bases left in between. The germline V gene encodes CDR1 SNHLY and CDR2 FYNNEI. CDR3 size: 12 residues. Written as DNA, the CDR3 is TGTGCCAGCAGTCCCCAGGGGAACGAGCAGTACTTC. This translates into CASSPQGNEQYF.

The chain has TRBV5-1 and TRBJ1-2; unclear D gene. This CDR3 has 13 residues. Trimming took 0 bases from V and 0 from J, leaving 3 bases between them. Germline V lookup: CDR1 SGHRS, CDR2 YFSETQ. The CDR3 sequence is CASSLATNYGYTF. CDR3 coding DNA: TGCGCCAGCAGCTTGGCAACTAACTATGGCTACACCTTC.

This clone has a handful of counts. J is TRBJ1-1 and V is TRBV2, with D possibly being TRBD1 (6 bases). CDR1 is SNHLY and CDR2 is FYNNEI in the germline V gene. The CDR3 length is 14 residues. Trimming took off 6 bases at V and 4 bases at J, with 15 bases between the two ends. CDR3 DNA: TGTGCCAGCAGCCGGGACACAAGTCCCACTGAAGCTTTCTTT. This gives the protein CASSRDTSPTEAFF.

The rearrangement joins TRBV20-1 to TRBJ2-7, with D perhaps matching TRBD1 or TRBD2 (5 bases each). CDR1 is DFQATT, CDR2 SNEGSKA, per germline (reference sequence). The CDR3 runs to 11 residues. The ends were cut back, 4 bases at V and 9 bases at J, with 13 bases in the middle. The CDR3 nucleotides read TGCAGTGCTAAATTCCCGGGGCTGCAGTACTTC. Amino acid sequence: CSAKFPGLQYF.

The chain combines TRBV5-8 with TRBJ1-2, with 7 bases that match TRBD1. This CDR3 spans 14 amino acids. CDR1 SGHTS and CDR2 YDEGEE come from the germline V gene. Trimming removed 5 bases from V and 4 bases from J; junction bases left unmatched: 8. The CDR3 sequence: CASRPGGSPYGYTF. CDR3 sequence (DNA): TGTGCCAGCAGGCCAGGGGGATCTCCCTATGGCTACACCTTC.

The chain couples TRBV18 to TRBJ2-2; 11 positions agree with TRBD2. After removal of 6 bases from V and 4 bases from J, the junction contained 4 bases not matched to a gene. CDR3 size: 15 residues. Germline V gives CDR1 KGHSH, CDR2 LQKENI. The CDR3 loop reads CASSATSGVTGELFF. The CDR3 DNA sequence: TGTGCCAGCTCGGCGACTAGCGGGGTCACCGGGGAGCTGTTTTTT.

V usage is TRBV6-5 and J usage is TRBJ2-5; 10 bases agree with TRBD1. After removal of 4 bases from V and 5 bases from J, the junction contained 7 bases not matched to a gene. CDR1 is MNHEY, CDR2 SVGAGI, per germline. The CDR3 is 15 amino acids. The CDR3 DNA sequence: TGTGCCAGCAGTTCCCCGGGACAGGGGAAGGAGACCCAGTACTTC. Encoded protein: CASSSPGQGKETQYF.

About this clone itself: Other DNA sequences in this sample translate to the same CDR3. Here the CDR3 reads CASSGDSPYEQYF. DNA for the CDR3: TGTGCCAGCAGTGGGGACAGTCCCTACGAGCAGTACTTC. This chain connects TRBV2 to TRBJ2-7; 7 nucleotides match TRBD1. There are 13 residues in the CDR3. The germline CDR1 and CDR2 sequences are SNHLY and FYNNEI. Trimming at V came to 4 bases and at J to 2 bases, leaving 2 bases not matched to a gene.

The V call is TRBV29-1, the J call TRBJ2-3, with D perhaps TRBD2 (6 bases). Germline CDR1 is SQVTM and CDR2 is ANQGSEA. The CDR3 covers 12 residues. Trimming left V 7 bases short and J 5 bases short, with 13 bases between. CDR3 DNA: TGCAGCGGGGGACCAGCGGGAGATACGCAGTATTTT. It translates to CSGGPAGDTQYF.

The chain recombines TRBV5-1 with TRBJ2-3; 7 nucleotides line up with TRBD2. The germline V gene encodes CDR1 SGHRS and CDR2 YFSETQ. V dropped 2 bases and J dropped 8; count of bases not matched to a gene: 14. The CDR3 is 16 amino acids. The CDR3 coding sequence is TGCGCCAGCAGCTTCGGGGCTAGCGGTGGAATGAGTACGCAGTATTTT. This encodes CASSFGASGGMSTQYF.

Concerning this clone itself: This sample also contains other DNA sequences that code for the same CDR3. The chain employs TRBV7-9 and TRBJ1-4; D is ambiguous. Trimming took 1 base from V and 0 from J, leaving 6 bases between them. Per the germline V gene, CDR1 is SEHNR and CDR2 is FQNEAQ (reference sequence). CDR3 length: 15 amino acids. CDR3 DNA: TGTGCCAGCAGCTTAGGCAGTGCAACTAATGAAAAACTGTTTTTT. It encodes CASSLGSATNEKLFF.

In its sample, this clone was seen a few times. This sequence joins TRBV19 and TRBJ2-7; D unresolved. V was trimmed by 6 bases and J by 0 bases, leaving 12 bases between them. The length of the CDR3 is 14 residues. Germline V gene sequence: CDR1 LNHDA, CDR2 SQIVND (reference sequence). The CDR3 coding sequence is TGTGCCAGTAGCGGCGGAAGAAGCTCCTACGAGCAGTACTTC. This gives the protein CASSGGRSSYEQYF.

J is TRBJ1-1 and V is TRBV9; D gene unclear. Germline values: CDR1 SGDLS, CDR2 YYNGEE. CDR3 length: 14 residues. V was shortened by 4 bases and J by 1 base, with 11 bases between the two germline ends. The CDR3 nucleotides read TGTGCCAGCAGCCCGAATGGGCAGAACACTGAAGCTTTCTTT. It codes for CASSPNGQNTEAFF.

The gene calls are TRBV4-1 and TRBJ1-5, with TRBD1 identical over 11 bases. The CDR3 loop spans 16 amino acids. V was clipped by 4 bases and J by 6 bases; unmatched bases: 8. CDR1 and CDR2 (germline): MGHRA, YSYEKL. The CDR3 spells CASSLSGTGGGQPQHF. Written as DNA, the CDR3 is TGCGCCAGCAGCCTATCGGGGACAGGGGGAGGTCAGCCCCAGCATTTT.